The 9 T cell receptor beta chains in this list originate from one sample, sequenced in a study of cytomegalovirus exposure and HLA in healthy donors. The PCR employed 60 Vbeta primers together with 13 Jbeta primers. TCRdb's copy holds only in-frame clones and misses some; the assay was immunoSEQ multiplex PCR. This sample's table reports approximately 210,000 clones. Sequencing input: PBMCs. The source is a woman between 25 and 40 years old in good health and CMV-seropositive.

The rearrangement uses TRBV2 and TRBJ2-3; 9 bases are a match to TRBD2. V gave up 7 bases and J gave up 14 bases; unmatched junction bases: 16. The CDR3 contains 14 residues. Germline CDR1 is SNHLY and CDR2 is FYNNEI. CDR3 nucleotide sequence: TGTGCCAGCATTCTGACTAGCGGACAAACCCAGGGGTATTTT. Its protein is CASILTSGQTQGYF.

The chain is built from TRBV6-1 and TRBJ1-5, with D possibly being TRBD1 (5 bases). The CDR3 totals 15 residues. Germline V gives CDR1 MNHNS, CDR2 SASEGT. V was cut by 6 bases and J by 0 bases, with 12 bases left in between. In nucleotides, the CDR3 is TGTGCCAGCAGCCGACAGACATATAGCAATCAGCCCCAGCATTTT. This gives the protein CASSRQTYSNQPQHF.

This chain links TRBV11-3 with TRBJ2-3; 9 nucleotides match TRBD2. The CDR3 consists of 16 residues. CDR1 and CDR2 from the germline V gene are SGHNT and YENEEA. Losses at the gene ends were 5 bases for V and 3 bases for J; bases not matched to a gene: 9. CDR3 amino acids: CASSPHSGSGTDTQYF. The CDR3 DNA reads TGTGCCAGCAGCCCCCATAGCGGGAGTGGGACAGATACGCAGTATTTT. The variable domain in full, with the rest retrieved from reference TRBV11-3 and TRBJ2-3, is EAGVVQSPRYKIIEKKQPVAFWCNPISGHNTLYWYLQNLGQGPELLIRYENEEAVDDSQLPKDRFSAERLKGVDSTLKIQPAELGDSAVYLCASSPHSGSGTDTQYFGPGTRLTVL.

The chain employs TRBV5-1 and TRBJ2-3; D perhaps matches TRBD2 (6 bases). Deletions cut 0 bases from V and 0 bases from J, with 11 bases between. CDR1 SGHRS and CDR2 YFSETQ come from the germline V gene. The length of the CDR3 is 16 residues. The CDR3 spells CASSLGVGGSTDTQYF. The CDR3 coding sequence is TGCGCCAGCAGCTTGGGTGTGGGGGGAAGCACAGATACGCAGTATTTT.

The rearrangement links TRBV6-6 to TRBJ1-4; 7 bases fit TRBD1. Germline V CDR1 and CDR2: MNHNY, SVGAGI (reference sequence). The junction had 7 bases not matched to a gene; V was cut back by 6 bases and J by 6 bases. This CDR3 contains 14 residues. The CDR3: CASRHRDSHEKLFF. CDR3 in DNA: TGTGCCAGCAGGCACCGGGACAGTCATGAAAAACTGTTTTTT.

V usage is TRBV5-1 and J usage is TRBJ2-7; D perhaps matches TRBD1 (5 bases). There are 14 residues in the CDR3. V dropped 1 base and J dropped 3 bases, with 11 bases sitting between them. Germline-derived CDR1 and CDR2 are SGHRS and YFSETQ. The CDR3 is CASSLFQGIYEQYF. CDR3 nucleotide sequence: TGCGCCAGCAGCTTGTTTCAGGGAATCTACGAGCAGTACTTC.

The chain joins TRBV28 to TRBJ1-3, with 9 bases identical to TRBD1. This CDR3 is 15 amino acids long. V was clipped by 6 bases and J by 0 bases; unmatched bases: 3. Germline V gives CDR1 MDHEN, CDR2 SYDVKM. The CDR3 nucleotides read TGTGCCAGCAGCTTGACAGGGGGCTCTGGAAACACCATATATTTT. Protein product: CASSLTGGSGNTIYF. The entire variable domain, with the rest obtained from reference TRBV28 and TRBJ1-3, is as follows: DVKVTQSSRYLVKRTGEKVFLECVQDMDHENMFWYRQDPGLGLRLIYFSYDVKMKEKGDIPEGYSVSREKKERFSLILESASTNQTSMYLCASSLTGGSGNTIYFGEGSWLTVV.

V is TRBV9 and J is TRBJ2-3; 9 bases are shared with TRBD2. There are 15 residues in the CDR3. Trimming removed 3 bases from V and 3 bases from J; junction bases left unmatched: 5. From germline, CDR1 is SGDLS and CDR2 YYNGEE. This chain's CDR3 is CASSARGGLTDTQYF. The CDR3 bases are TGTGCCAGCAGCGCGCGGGGGGGCCTAACAGATACGCAGTATTTT.

V gene TRBV9 combines with J gene TRBJ2-7; weak D call: TRBD2 (6 bases). The CDR3 sequence is 15 residues long. V was clipped by 5 bases and J by 0 bases, with 15 bases between them. Per the germline V gene, CDR1 is SGDLS and CDR2 is YYNGEE. CDR3: CASSPGTRSSYEQYF. CDR3 nucleotide sequence: TGTGCCAGCAGTCCCGGGACTCGCAGCTCCTACGAGCAGTACTTC.